The table lists the clone carrying this T cell receptor beta chain with many counts. Its target is unknown. The record originates from a study of T cells in Graves' hyperthyroidism and ophthalmopathy. General observations from the study: Ophthalmopathy, which appeared later, was predicted by the model a median about 6 months before onset.

The germline gives CDR1 SNHLY, CDR2 FYNNEI. The CDR3 sequence is 13 residues long. With 3 bases removed from V and 6 bases from J, the gap between germline ends came to 11 bases. Amplification of TCR beta CDR3 regions was performed using RNA transcripts as template. An initial round of RT-PCR targeting the TCR CDR3 relied on the HTBI primer set. One entry per CDR3 protein results from TCRdb running MiXCR on the multiplex PCR reads. This sample carries roughly 510,000 distinct CDR3 sequences, around 20% of them seen once, and the ten largest clones take about 26%. The study based diagnoses on clinical symptoms, serum thyroxine and TRAb, thyroid ultrasound and orbital computed tomography.

This TCR derives from a man in his late teens or twenties with Graves' hyperthyroidism. Material for sequencing was blood. This rearrangement joins TRBV2 to TRBJ1-1; D possibly corresponds to TRBD1 (5 bases). CDR3 nucleotide sequence: TGTGCCAGCAGTGATACCGGGGCGGCTGAAGCTTTCTTT. Protein: CASSDTGAAEAFF. Looking up the rest from reference TRBV2 and TRBJ1-1 gives the full variable domain: EPEVTQTPSHQVTQMGQEVILRCVPISNHLYFYWYRQILGQKVEFLVSFYNNEISEKSEIFDDQFSVERPDGSNFTLKIRSTKLEDSAMYFCASSDTGAAEAFFGQGTRLTVV.